The 8 T cell receptor beta chains listed next were all sequenced from one sample in a study of blood T cell repertoires in COVID-19. Profiling relied on immunoSEQ multiplex PCR, and the TCRdb table lists in-frame clones only, not all of them. Of about 76,000 clones listed, 70% to 90% were seen once; the top ten hold around 9.6%. The material sequenced was peripheral blood. The receptor source for this set is a middle-aged man with COVID-19, enrolled during active disease.

This rearrangement joins TRBV24-1 to TRBJ2-1; 12 bases match TRBD2. CDR1 and CDR2 from the germline V gene are KGHDR and SFDVKD. The trim removed 4 bases at V and 4 bases at J, leaving 7 bases unmatched. There are 17 residues in the CDR3. CDR3 nucleotide sequence: TGTGCCACCAGTGACTCCTCAGGACTAGCGGGGTACAATGAGCAGTTCTTC. Protein product: CATSDSSGLAGYNEQFF.

The rearrangement links TRBV28 to TRBJ2-7, with TRBD1 matching 11 bases. The CDR3 has 17 residues. V gave up 2 bases and J gave up 4 bases; unmatched junction bases: 10. The germline gives CDR1 MDHEN, CDR2 SYDVKM. DNA for the CDR3: TGTGCCAGCAGTTTAAGGCCGGGGACAGGGGGTCTATACGAGCAGTACTTC. This sequence encodes CASSLRPGTGGLYEQYF.

The chain uses TRBV3-1 (or the pseudogene TRBV3-2) and TRBJ1-2; D is uncertain. V lost 1 base, J lost 8 bases, and 11 bases lay in between. CDR3 length: 13 residues. Germline values: CDR1 LGHDT, CDR2 YNNKEL (reference sequence). Here the CDR3 DNA reads TGTGCCAGCAGCCAAGTCCTCGGGTGGGGCTACACCTTC. Residues: CASSQVLGWGYTF.

This chain connects TRBV7-8 to TRBJ2-3, with 11 bases aligning to TRBD2. CDR3 length equals 15 residues. Germline V gene sequence: CDR1 SGHVS, CDR2 FQNEAQ. The junction had 2 bases not matched to a gene; V was cut back by 4 bases and J by 2 bases. The CDR3 loop is CASSSLAGATDTQYF. Here the CDR3 DNA reads TGTGCCAGCAGCTCACTAGCGGGAGCCACAGATACGCAGTATTTT.

This chain joins TRBV30 and TRBJ1-1; TRBD1 agrees at 7 bases. The germline gives CDR1 GTSNPN, CDR2 SVGIG (reference sequence). CDR3 length: 14 residues. The ends lost 1 base at V and 1 base at J; junction bases unmatched: 3. This CDR3 reads CAWSGDSQNTEAFF. DNA of the CDR3: TGTGCCTGGAGTGGGGACAGCCAGAACACTGAAGCTTTCTTT.

V is TRBV6-5 and J is TRBJ2-5; 8 nucleotides line up with TRBD1. Germline assignment: CDR1 MNHEY and CDR2 SVGAGI. V gave up 6 bases and J gave up 5 bases; unmatched junction bases: 5. The CDR3 loop spans 13 amino acids. Written as DNA, the CDR3 is TGTGCCAGCAGGGGACAGGTTAGGGAGACCCAGTACTTC. Translating gives CASRGQVRETQYF.

The V and J genes are TRBV11-3 and TRBJ2-7; 10 nucleotides agree with TRBD2. The germline V gene has CDR1 SGHNT and CDR2 YENEEA. This CDR3 comprises 17 residues. The J segment lost 5 bases and the V segment lost 5 bases, leaving 15 bases of the junction unmatched. CDR3 region: CASSPVASGSRRNEQYF. The DNA for the CDR3 is TGTGCCAGCAGCCCGGTGGCTAGCGGGAGTAGACGAAACGAGCAGTACTTC. Combining the CDR3 with reference TRBV11-3 and TRBJ2-7 gives the whole variable domain EAGVVQSPRYKIIEKKQPVAFWCNPISGHNTLYWYLQNLGQGPELLIRYENEEAVDDSQLPKDRFSAERLKGVDSTLKIQPAELGDSAVYLCASSPVASGSRRNEQYFGPGTRLTVT.

This clone was counted only a few times. The J gene is TRBJ1-1, the V gene TRBV28; D possibly corresponds to TRBD1 (6 bases). The CDR3 extends over 14 amino acids. Germline V gene sequence: CDR1 MDHEN, CDR2 SYDVKM. Deletions cut 1 base from V and 4 bases from J, with 10 bases between. As DNA, the CDR3 is TGTGCCAGCAGTTTATCTGGGGGCGCCACTGAAGCTTTCTTT. Its translation is CASSLSGGATEAFF.